The 29 T cell receptor beta chains below come from one sample, sequenced in a study of a mutant IDH1 vaccine in newly diagnosed glioma. The antigens for these receptors are not known. Sequencing used immunoSEQ multiplex PCR; TCRdb keeps in-frame clones, though not all of them. The sample records around 31,000 clones, about 80% being singletons. The time point was: week 35, safety follow-up. Topical imiquimod was applied with each vaccine dose, which held 300 ug of mutant IDH1 20-mer peptide. The sequencing used PBMCs, collected from a glioma patient whose treatment included an IDH1 peptide vaccine. These receptor sequences come from a woman in her thirties or forties with glioma.

This clone was detected a few times. The CDR3 loop reads CASSYRGSGNTIYF. The CDR3 nucleotides read TGTGCCAGCAGTTACAGGGGGTCCGGAAACACCATATATTTT. The gene calls are TRBV27 and TRBJ1-3, with TRBD1 identical over 8 bases. The CDR3 is 14 residues long. Per germline, CDR1 MNHEY and CDR2 SMNVEV (reference sequence). Trimming took 4 bases from V and 4 from J; bases not matched to a gene: 3.

The chain joins TRBV5-1 to TRBJ1-4, with a weak D call TRBD1 (6 bases). The CDR3 totals 15 residues. The germline gives CDR1 SGHRS, CDR2 YFSETQ. V lost 6 bases and J 8 bases, leaving 20 bases between the germline ends. The CDR3 reads CASNRGGQLQEKLFF. The CDR3, as DNA: TGCGCCAGCAACCGGGGGGGACAACTTCAGGAAAAACTGTTTTTT.

Regarding this clone: The CDR3 carries no conserved terminal phenylalanine or tryptophan, so it likely arises from a read error. It is unclear where the CDR3 begins or ends on the DNA, so no DNA is shown, and the CDR3 is as TCRdb lists it. The V gene is TRBV21-1, the J gene TRBJ2-7; the listed D gene, TRBD2, was not tested against the DNA. TRBV21-1 is marked as a pseudogene. The CDR3 sequence runs 9 residues, both termini included. The CDR3 here is CASSNKDRD.

The genes are TRBV7-6 and TRBJ2-2; 11 bases match TRBD2. The junction had 14 bases not matched to a gene; V was cut back by 7 bases and J by 1 base. The CDR3 is made up of 19 amino acids. CDR1 and CDR2 (germline): SGHVS, FNYEAQ. In nucleotides, the CDR3 is TGTGCCAGCACCATCCTGGCTAGCGGGGGGCGGGAGAACACCGGGGAGCTGTTTTTT. Protein: CASTILASGGRENTGELFF.

The rearrangement joins TRBV5-6 to TRBJ2-5; the D gene is possibly TRBD1 (7 bases). Trimming removed 4 bases at V and 9 bases at J, with 31 bases between. This CDR3 has 18 amino acids. Per the germline V gene, CDR1 is SGHDT and CDR2 is YYEEEE. In DNA form, the CDR3 reads TGTGCCAGCAGCCCTCAAAGGGGGCGGGGACGGACTACAACGGCCCAGTACTTC. It yields the protein CASSPQRGRGRTTTAQYF.

The rearrangement joins TRBV11-3 to TRBJ2-3; 16 bases agree with TRBD2. The CDR3 has 16 residues. The V gene's germline CDR1 is SGHNT and CDR2 YENEEA. J gave up 4 bases and V 5 bases, and 3 bases lay outside the gene matches. The chain's CDR3 is CASSAGTSGGADTQYF. The CDR3 region has the DNA TGTGCCAGCAGCGCGGGGACTAGCGGGGGGGCAGATACGCAGTATTTT.

The chain is built from TRBV15 and TRBJ2-7, with D possibly TRBD2 on 6 matching bases. Germline V lookup: CDR1 LNHNV, CDR2 YYDKDF (reference sequence). The CDR3 is 16 amino acids. Trimming removed 0 bases from V and 0 bases from J, with 12 bases in between. The CDR3 DNA reads TGTGCCACCAGCAGAGATCGGGGGACGGACTCCTACGAGCAGTACTTC. Protein: CATSRDRGTDSYEQYF.

The table lists this clone with a count of one. The V gene is TRBV30, the J gene TRBJ1-1, with 7 bases that match TRBD1. The V gene's germline CDR1 is GTSNPN and CDR2 SVGIG (reference sequence). Trimming took 4 bases from V and 5 from J; bases not matched to a gene: 10. This CDR3 is 14 amino acids long. The CDR3 DNA follows: TGTGCCTGGATTCGAGGGGGCTGGGGAACTGAAGCTTTCTTT. It specifies CAWIRGGWGTEAFF.

There are a few counts of this clone. The CDR3 nucleotides read TGTGCCAGTAGCCAATGGGGTCATCAGCCCCAGCATTTT. It is translated as CASSQWGHQPQHF. This chain links TRBV19 with TRBJ1-5; no clear D. Trimming stripped 6 bases from V and 5 bases from J, with 11 bases between. The CDR3 contains 13 residues. Germline V gives CDR1 LNHDA, CDR2 SQIVND (reference sequence). The full variable domain, rest sourced from reference TRBV19 and TRBJ1-5, is DGGITQSPKYLFRKEGQNVTLSCEQNLNHDAMYWYRQDPGQGLRLIYYSQIVNDFQKGDIAEGYSVSREKKESFPLTVTSAQKNPTAFYLCASSQWGHQPQHFGDGTRLSIL.

The chain is built from TRBV15 and TRBJ1-2; tentative D call: TRBD1 (6 bases). The CDR3 length is 15 residues. V was pared by 0 bases and J by 4 bases, with 12 bases between. Germline V gene data show CDR1 as LNHNV and CDR2 as YYDKDF (reference sequence). CDR3 protein: CATSREGGQSYGYTF. CDR3 in DNA: TGTGCCACCAGCAGAGAGGGGGGGCAGTCCTATGGCTACACCTTC. Drawing the rest from reference TRBV15 and TRBJ1-2, the complete variable domain is DAMVIQNPRYQVTQFGKPVTLSCSQTLNHNVMYWYQQKSSQAPKLLFHYYDKDFNNEADTPDNFQSRRPNTSFCFLDIRSPGLGDTAMYLCATSREGGQSYGYTFGSGTRLTVV.

J is TRBJ2-7 and V is TRBV7-9; no definite D call. The germline CDR1 and CDR2 sequences are SEHNR and FQNEAQ (reference sequence). The CDR3 length is 12 residues. The V end lost 4 bases, the J end lost 7 bases, and 11 bases lay between the germline ends. Here the CDR3 DNA reads TGTGCCAGCAGCTCGACCGCGTTGGAGCAGTACTTC. Translating gives CASSSTALEQYF.

This sequence joins TRBV6-1 and TRBJ1-5, with 7 bases that match TRBD1. The V gene's germline CDR1 is MNHNS and CDR2 SASEGT. The CDR3 has 16 residues. The ends lost 4 bases at V and 2 bases at J; junction bases unmatched: 8. The CDR3 DNA sequence: TGTGCCAGCAGTGGTTACACAGGGGTGGGCAATCAGCCCCAGCATTTT. This translates into CASSGYTGVGNQPQHF.

This clone was counted a few times. This chain joins TRBV7-6 and TRBJ1-5, with D perhaps TRBD1 (5 bases). CDR3 size: 14 residues. Germline CDR1 reads SGHVS; CDR2 reads FNYEAQ. The V end lost 2 bases, the J end lost 4 bases, and 9 bases lay between the germline ends. CDR3 residues: CASSLQGSNQPQHF. Written as DNA, the CDR3 is TGTGCCAGCAGCTTACAGGGATCAAATCAGCCCCAGCATTTT.

The chain carries TRBV7-2 and TRBJ2-3; 9 bases are shared with TRBD2. CDR3 size: 15 residues. CDR1 is SGHTA, CDR2 FQGNSA, per germline. The V gene end was trimmed by 4 bases and the J gene end by 3 bases; junction bases not matched to a gene: 5. The CDR3 coding sequence is TGTGCCAGCAGCTCACTAGCGGGCGTTACAGATACGCAGTATTTT. Translated, it gives CASSSLAGVTDTQYF. The whole variable domain, remainder taken from reference TRBV7-2 and TRBJ2-3, is GAGVSQSPSNKVTEKGKDVELRCDPISGHTALYWYRQSLGQGLEFLIYFQGNSAPDKSGLPSDRFSAERTGGSVSTLTIQRTQQEDSAVYLCASSSLAGVTDTQYFGPGTRLTVL.

V and J are TRBV5-1 and TRBJ1-1, with 8 bases aligning to TRBD1. Trimming took 3 bases from V and 4 from J; bases not matched to a gene: 5. The CDR3 totals 14 residues. Germline CDR1 SGHRS, CDR2 YFSETQ. CDR3 DNA sequence: TGCGCCAGCAGCTCGACAGGGGTGGTCACTGAAGCTTTCTTT. It is translated as CASSSTGVVTEAFF.

The V call is TRBV25-1, the J call TRBJ1-6; 8 bases map to TRBD1. V shed 5 bases, J shed 6 bases, and the junction held 3 bases outside the gene matches. Germline loops: CDR1 MGHDK, CDR2 SYGVNS. CDR3 length: 14 residues. The CDR3 reads CASSQGAVNSPLHF. CDR3 nucleotides: TGTGCCAGCAGTCAGGGGGCAGTTAATTCACCCCTCCACTTT.

The rearrangement uses TRBV6-5 and TRBJ2-7; D possibly corresponds to TRBD1 (5 bases). The CDR3 covers 13 residues. V gave up 6 bases and J gave up 7 bases, with 16 bases separating them. The germline gives CDR1 MNHEY, CDR2 SVGAGI. CDR3: CASSHRTDKEQYF. As DNA, the CDR3 is TGTGCCAGCAGCCACAGGACGGATAAGGAGCAGTACTTC.

The CDR3 protein is CASSFHSYEQYF. DNA for the CDR3: TGTGCCAGCAGCTTCCACTCCTACGAGCAGTACTTC. The V call is TRBV5-5, the J call TRBJ2-7; no definite D call. Germline CDR1 and CDR2: SGHKS and YYEKEE (reference sequence). This CDR3 spans 12 amino acids. V was pared by 2 bases and J by 0 bases, with 3 bases between.

V and J are TRBV9 and TRBJ2-7, with 9 bases fitting TRBD1. Germline CDR1 SGDLS, CDR2 YYNGEE. The ends lost 3 bases at V and 0 bases at J; junction bases unmatched: 7. The CDR3 sequence is 16 residues long. Written as DNA, the CDR3 is TGTGCCAGCAGCGGTCCGGGACAGGGCAGCTCCTACGAGCAGTACTTC. Its protein is CASSGPGQGSSYEQYF.

The chain has TRBV30 and TRBJ2-2; TRBD1 matches at 8 bases. V was clipped by 8 bases and J by 2 bases; unmatched bases: 4. The germline V gene has CDR1 GTSNPN and CDR2 SVGIG (reference sequence). The CDR3 sequence is 13 residues long. Here the CDR3 DNA reads TGTGCCACGGACAGGGAAAACACCGGGGAGCTGTTTTTT. Translated, it gives CATDRENTGELFF.

V and J are TRBV7-2 and TRBJ1-5, with TRBD1 as a possible D gene (6 bases). V shed 3 bases and J shed 5 bases, with 8 bases lying between them. Germline loops: CDR1 SGHTA, CDR2 FQGNSA. CDR3 length: 13 residues. The CDR3 nucleotides read TGTGCCAGCAGCTTGAACAGGGATCAGCCCCAGCATTTT. Its protein is CASSLNRDQPQHF.

The V call is TRBV6-5, the J call TRBJ1-6; no clear D. The CDR3 loop spans 14 amino acids. Trimming took 2 bases from V and 10 from J, leaving 12 bases between them. Germline V CDR1 and CDR2: MNHEY, SVGAGI. For the CDR3, the DNA is TGTGCCAGCAGTTACAAGGGTCTTGGGTCACCCCTCCACTTT. It encodes CASSYKGLGSPLHF.

Of note for this clone: A junction boundary mismatches the germline segment, possibly from a read error. The chain carries TRBV7-7 and TRBJ2-2; 7 bases match TRBD1. CDR1 is SSHAT and CDR2 is FNYEAQ in the germline V gene (reference sequence). This CDR3 contains 17 residues. The chain's CDR3 is CASSLRTGDENTGELFF. The CDR3 coding sequence is TGTGCTAGCAGCTTAAGAACAGGGGACGAGAACACCGGGGAGCTGTTTTTT. Filled out from reference TRBV7-7 and TRBJ2-2, the complete variable domain reads GAGVSQSPRYKVTKRGQDVTLRCDPISSHATLYWYQQALGQGPEFLTYFNYEAQPDKSGLPSDRFSAERPEGSISTLTIQRTEQRDSAMYRCASSLRTGDENTGELFFGEGSRLTVL.

V is TRBV11-2 and J is TRBJ1-2; 7 nucleotides match TRBD1. Per germline, CDR1 SGHAT and CDR2 FQNNGV. V dropped 4 bases and J dropped 6; count of bases not matched to a gene: 11. The length of the CDR3 is 15 residues. The CDR3: CASSSPRGQVHGYTF. The CDR3 DNA follows: TGTGCCAGCAGCTCCCCTCGCGGACAGGTCCATGGCTACACCTTC.

This chain connects TRBV2 to TRBJ2-5; 9 bases are shared with TRBD2. The length of the CDR3 is 16 residues. Trimming at V came to 1 base and at J to 2 bases, leaving 5 bases not matched to a gene. The V gene's germline CDR1 is SNHLY and CDR2 FYNNEI. The CDR3 DNA follows: TGTGCCAGCAGTGAAGGTGCGGGGGGGACTCAAGAGACCCAGTACTTC. This translates into CASSEGAGGTQETQYF.

This clone was seen a handful of times. The V call is TRBV7-2, the J call TRBJ1-1, with D possibly being TRBD1 (5 bases). This CDR3 contains 13 residues. The germline gives CDR1 SGHTA, CDR2 FQGNSA. The V gene lost 5 bases and the J gene lost 7 bases, with 14 bases spanning the gap. CDR3 residues: CASSGGRGGEAFF. The CDR3 bases are TGTGCCAGCAGCGGAGGAAGGGGCGGTGAAGCTTTCTTT.

V and J are TRBV15 and TRBJ1-6; D gene uncertain. Germline loops: CDR1 LNHNV, CDR2 YYDKDF (reference sequence). Trimming stripped 3 bases from V and 6 bases from J, with 9 bases between. The CDR3 covers 14 residues. The CDR3: CATSRRSANSPLHF. The CDR3 DNA follows: TGTGCCACCAGCAGGAGATCGGCTAATTCACCCCTCCACTTT. The whole variable domain, remainder taken from reference TRBV15 and TRBJ1-6, is DAMVIQNPRYQVTQFGKPVTLSCSQTLNHNVMYWYQQKSSQAPKLLFHYYDKDFNNEADTPDNFQSRRPNTSFCFLDIRSPGLGDTAMYLCATSRRSANSPLHFGNGTRLTVT.

The chain couples TRBV19 to TRBJ2-1; the D gene is possibly TRBD1 (6 bases). The CDR3 is made up of 14 amino acids. Germline V gives CDR1 LNHDA, CDR2 SQIVND (reference sequence). The V end was cut by 10 bases, the J end by 1 base, with 14 bases between. The CDR3 loop reads CAIKRTASYNEQFF. The CDR3 DNA follows: TGTGCCATTAAAAGGACAGCTTCCTACAATGAGCAGTTCTTC.

The gene calls are TRBV19 and TRBJ2-5; tentative D call: TRBD2 (5 bases). The CDR3 contains 17 residues. Trimming pared 1 base from V and 3 bases from J, leaving 18 bases between. In germline, CDR1 is LNHDA, CDR2 SQIVND (reference sequence). CDR3 coding DNA: TGTGCCAGTAGTATAGTGGCGCTAGCAGGTACCAAAGAGACCCAGTACTTC. Translation: CASSIVALAGTKETQYF.